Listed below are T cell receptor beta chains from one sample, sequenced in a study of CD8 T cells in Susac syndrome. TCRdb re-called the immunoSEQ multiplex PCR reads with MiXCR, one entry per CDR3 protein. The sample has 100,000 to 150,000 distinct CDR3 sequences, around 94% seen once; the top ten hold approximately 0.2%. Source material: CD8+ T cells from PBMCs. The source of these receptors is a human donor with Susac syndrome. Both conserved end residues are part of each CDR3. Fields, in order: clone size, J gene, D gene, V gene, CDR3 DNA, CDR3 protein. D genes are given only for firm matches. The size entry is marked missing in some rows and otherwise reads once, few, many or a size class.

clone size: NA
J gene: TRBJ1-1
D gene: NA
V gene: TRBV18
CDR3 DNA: TGTGCCAGCTCACCATCGGCACCAACGGGCTTAAACACTGAAGCTTTCTTT
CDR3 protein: CASSPSAPTGLNTEAFF

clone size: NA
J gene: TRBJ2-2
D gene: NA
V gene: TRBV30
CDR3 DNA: TGTGCCTGGAGTGAGACGGGACCGAACACCGGGGAGCTGTTTTTT
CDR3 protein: CAWSETGPNTGELFF

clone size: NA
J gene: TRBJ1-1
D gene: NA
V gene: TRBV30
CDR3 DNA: TGTGCCTGGAGTGTAACAGGCCACACTGAAGCTTTCTTT
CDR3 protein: CAWSVTGHTEAFF

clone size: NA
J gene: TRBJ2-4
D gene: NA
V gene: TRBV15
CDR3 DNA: TGTGCCACCAGCAGAGAAATTGGTATAGACAAAAACATTCAGTACTTC
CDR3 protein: CATSREIGIDKNIQYF

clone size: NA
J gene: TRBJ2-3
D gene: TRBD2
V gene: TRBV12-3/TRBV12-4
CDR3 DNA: TGTGCCAGCAGTTCCCCCCCCCTAGCGGCTGTCACAGATACGCAGTATTTT
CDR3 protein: CASSSPPLAAVTDTQYF

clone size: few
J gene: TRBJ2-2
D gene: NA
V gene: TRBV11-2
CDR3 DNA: TGTGCCAGCAGTCCAGTTGGGACCGGGGAGCTGTTTTTT
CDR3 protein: CASSPVGTGELFF

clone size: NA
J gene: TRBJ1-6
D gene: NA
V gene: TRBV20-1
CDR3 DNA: TGCAGTGCCCTACAGGAATATAATTCACCCCTCCACTTT
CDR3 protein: CSALQEYNSPLHF

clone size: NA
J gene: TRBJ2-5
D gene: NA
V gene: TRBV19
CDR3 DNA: TGTGCCAGTAGTGGGGGACCACAAGAGACCCAGTACTTC
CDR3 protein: CASSGGPQETQYF

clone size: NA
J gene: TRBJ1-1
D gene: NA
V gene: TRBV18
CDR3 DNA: TGTGCCAGCTCACCGGGAAGGACAGTCATGAACACTGAAGCTTTCTTT
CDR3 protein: CASSPGRTVMNTEAFF

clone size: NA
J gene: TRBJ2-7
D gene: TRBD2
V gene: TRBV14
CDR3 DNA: TGTGCCAGCAGCCAAGACGGAATAGCGGGGTGGTCCTACGAGCAGTACTTC
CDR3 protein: CASSQDGIAGWSYEQYF

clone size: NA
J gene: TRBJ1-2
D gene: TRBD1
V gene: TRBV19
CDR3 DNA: TGTGCCAGCCGGACAGGGCTCGATGGCTACACCTTC
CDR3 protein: CASRTGLDGYTF

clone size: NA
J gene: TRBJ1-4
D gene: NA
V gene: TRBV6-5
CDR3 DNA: TGTGCCAGCAGTTACTCGGAAGGGGAGTATGAAAAACTGTTTTTT
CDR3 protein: CASSYSEGEYEKLFF